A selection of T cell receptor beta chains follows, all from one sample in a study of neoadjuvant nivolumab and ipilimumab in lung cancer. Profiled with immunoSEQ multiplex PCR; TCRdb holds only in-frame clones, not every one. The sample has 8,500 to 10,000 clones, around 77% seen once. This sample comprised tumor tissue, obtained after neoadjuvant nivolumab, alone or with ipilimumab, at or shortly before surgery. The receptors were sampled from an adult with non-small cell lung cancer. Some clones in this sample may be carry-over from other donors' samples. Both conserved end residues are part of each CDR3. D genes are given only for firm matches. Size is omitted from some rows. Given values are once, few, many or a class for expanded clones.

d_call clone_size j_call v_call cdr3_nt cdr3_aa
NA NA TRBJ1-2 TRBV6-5 TGTGCCAGCAGCCCAAGGGCTTTTCCTGGCTACACCTTC CASSPRAFPGYTF
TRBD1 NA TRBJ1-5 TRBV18 TGTGCCAGCTCATCAGGACAGGATCAGCCCCAGCATTTT CASSSGQDQPQHF
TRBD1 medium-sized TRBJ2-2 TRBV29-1 TGCAGCGTTTGGGACAGGGAGGCGGCCGGGGAGCTGTTTTTT CSVWDREAAGELFF
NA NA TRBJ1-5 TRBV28 TGTGCCAGCAGTTTGGAGGATCTGGGCAATCAGCCCCAGCATTTT CASSLEDLGNQPQHF
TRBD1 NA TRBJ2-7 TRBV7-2 TGTGCCAGCAGCTTGGGCGACAGGGACCGATCCTACGAGCAGTACTTC CASSLGDRDRSYEQYF
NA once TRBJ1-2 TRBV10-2 TGCGCCAGCAGTGAGGGTGGTTGGGACTTCTATGGCTACACCTTC CASSEGGWDFYGYTF
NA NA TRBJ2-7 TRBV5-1 TGCGCCAGCAGCTGGAATTACGAGCAGTACTTC CASSWNYEQYF
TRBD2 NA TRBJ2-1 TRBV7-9 TGTGCCAGCAGCCCCCGGACTAGCGGGAGTAGCAATGAGCAGTTCTTC CASSPRTSGSSNEQFF
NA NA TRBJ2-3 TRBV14 TGTGCCAGCAGCCCAGGAGGCACAGATACGCAGTATTTT CASSPGGTDTQYF
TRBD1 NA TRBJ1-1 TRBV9 TGTGCCAGCAGCTCTCGGAAGGACAGGGACACTGAAGCTTTCTTT CASSSRKDRDTEAFF
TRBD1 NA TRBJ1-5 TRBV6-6 TGTGCCAGCAGTTCCGGACAGGCCTTCAATCAGCCCCAGCATTTT CASSSGQAFNQPQHF
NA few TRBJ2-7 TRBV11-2 TGTGCCAGCAGCTTATCTAGCGCTTCCTACGAGCAGTACTTC CASSLSSASYEQYF
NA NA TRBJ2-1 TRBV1 TGCACCAGCAGAAGGCGCAAAAGCTCCTACAATGAGCAGTTCTTC CTSRRRKSSYNEQFF
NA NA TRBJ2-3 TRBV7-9 TGTGCCAGCAGCGCCCCCCATGACAGCACAGATACGCAGTATTTT CASSAPHDSTDTQYF
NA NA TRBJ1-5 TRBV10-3 TGTGCCATCAGTGGGGACATTTATAGCAATCAGCCCCAGCATTTT CAISGDIYSNQPQHF
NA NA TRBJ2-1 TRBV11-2 TGTGCCAGCAGAGACTACAATGAGCAGTTCTTC CASRDYNEQFF
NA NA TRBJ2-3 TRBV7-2 TGTGCCAGCACCGCTAGCGATACGCAGTATTTT CASTASDTQYF
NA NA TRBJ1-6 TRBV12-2 TGTGCAAGTCGCTTAGGTCCGGGACAAGACTTCTCCTATAATTCACCCCTCCACTTT CASRLGPGQDFSYNSPLHF
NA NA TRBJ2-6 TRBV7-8 TGTGCCAGCAACAGGGGGACTACGAATGCTGGGGCCAACGTCCTGACTTTC CASNRGTTNAGANVLTF
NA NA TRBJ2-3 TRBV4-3 TGCGCCAGCAGCCAAGACAGGGGAGATACGCAGTATTTT CASSQDRGDTQYF
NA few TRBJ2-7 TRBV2 TGTGCCAGCAGTGAAGCGCTGGAGCTCTCGGAGCCCTACGAGCAGTACTTC CASSEALELSEPYEQYF
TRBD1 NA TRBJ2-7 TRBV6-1 TGTGCCAGCAGAGAAACAGGGGGCGCGGACTACGAGCAGTACTTC CASRETGGADYEQYF
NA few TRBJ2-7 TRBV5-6 TGTGCCAGCAGCTTGTTTCCAACCTACGAGCAGTACTTC CASSLFPTYEQYF
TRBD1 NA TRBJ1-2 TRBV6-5 TGTGCCAGCAATCAACCGGGACAGGGCTATGGCTACACCTTC CASNQPGQGYGYTF
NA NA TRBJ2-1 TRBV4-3 TGCGCCAGCAGCCAAGATTCTCTAAGTCCCTACAATGAGCAGTTCTTC CASSQDSLSPYNEQFF
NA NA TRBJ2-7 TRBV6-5 TGTGCCAGCAGGAAGCAGGGATTCCGCGAGCAGTACTTC CASRKQGFREQYF